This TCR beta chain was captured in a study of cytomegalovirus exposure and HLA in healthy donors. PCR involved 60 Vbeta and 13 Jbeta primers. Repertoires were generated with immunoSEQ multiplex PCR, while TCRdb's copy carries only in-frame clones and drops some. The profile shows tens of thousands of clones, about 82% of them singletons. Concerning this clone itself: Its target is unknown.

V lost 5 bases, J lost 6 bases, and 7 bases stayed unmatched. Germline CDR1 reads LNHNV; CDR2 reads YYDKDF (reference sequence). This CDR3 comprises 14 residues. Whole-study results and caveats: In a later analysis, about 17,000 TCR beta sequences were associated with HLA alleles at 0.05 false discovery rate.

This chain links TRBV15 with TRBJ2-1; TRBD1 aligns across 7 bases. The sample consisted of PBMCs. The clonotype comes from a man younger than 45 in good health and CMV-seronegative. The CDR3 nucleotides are TGTGCCACCAGCGTTACAGGGGCTTTCAATGAGCAGTTCTTC. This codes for CATSVTGAFNEQFF. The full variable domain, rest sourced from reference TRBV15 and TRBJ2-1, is DAMVIQNPRYQVTQFGKPVTLSCSQTLNHNVMYWYQQKSSQAPKLLFHYYDKDFNNEADTPDNFQSRRPNTSFCFLDIRSPGLGDTAMYLCATSVTGAFNEQFFGPGTRLTVL.